The 14 T cell receptor beta chains given below trace back to one sample, sequenced in a study of PD-L1 blockade in urothelial cancer. Clones were read by immunoSEQ multiplex PCR, and TCRdb kept only the in-frame ones, dropping some. The data show about 81,000 clones, with around 92% seen just once and around 1% held by the top ten. Time point of the sample: pretreatment peripheral blood. Sequencing was performed on PBMCs, taken around atezolizumab (anti-PD-L1) treatment. All receptors come from a woman aged 80 or older with urothelial cancer.

The chain employs TRBV19 and TRBJ1-1; TRBD1 matches at 9 bases. The CDR3 extends over 14 amino acids. Germline CDR1 LNHDA, CDR2 SQIVND (reference sequence). With 9 bases clipped from V and 8 bases from J, the junction kept 13 bases outside the gene matches. The chain's CDR3 is CASSGTGTVLEAFF. The CDR3 DNA follows: TGTGCCAGCTCCGGGACAGGGACCGTGTTGGAAGCTTTCTTT.

This chain connects TRBV19 to TRBJ1-2; 7 nucleotides align to TRBD1. J gave up 4 bases and V 6 bases, and 11 bases lay outside the gene matches. The germline gives CDR1 LNHDA, CDR2 SQIVND (reference sequence). The length of the CDR3 is 15 residues. The DNA of the CDR3 is TGTGCCAGTAGCTTTGGACAGGAGAGCAGCTATGGCTACACCTTC. Translated, it gives CASSFGQESSYGYTF. Full variable domain (missing parts from reference TRBV19 and TRBJ1-2): DGGITQSPKYLFRKEGQNVTLSCEQNLNHDAMYWYRQDPGQGLRLIYYSQIVNDFQKGDIAEGYSVSREKKESFPLTVTSAQKNPTAFYLCASSFGQESSYGYTFGSGTRLTVV.

The chain combines TRBV5-1 with TRBJ2-7; no clear D gene. V lost 0 bases and J 7 bases, leaving 14 bases between the germline ends. From germline, CDR1 is SGHRS and CDR2 YFSETQ. The CDR3 is 14 amino acids. The CDR3 DNA is TGCGCCAGCAGCTTGGATGCTCGTTTGGAGGAGCAGTACTTC. Its translation: CASSLDARLEEQYF.

This chain connects TRBV10-3 to TRBJ1-1; 7 nucleotides align to TRBD1. The CDR3 loop spans 15 amino acids. Germline trimming cut 5 bases from V and 3 bases from J; bases unmatched to any gene: 9. Germline CDR1 reads ENHRY; CDR2 reads SYGVKD. CDR3 nucleotide sequence: TGTGCCATCAGTCGTGACAGGGAAGGCGACACTGAAGCTTTCTTT. Residues: CAISRDREGDTEAFF.

On this clone: The missing conserved phenylalanine or tryptophan at the end of this CDR3 makes a read error likely. It is unclear where the CDR3 begins or ends on the DNA, so no DNA is shown, and the CDR3 is as TCRdb lists it. V is TRBV6-1 and J is TRBJ1-2. Germline loops: CDR1 MNHNS, CDR2 SASEGT. The CDR3 adds up to 12 amino acids, both ends counted. CDR3 residues: CASSESYIPETE.

This clone has only one observation. The CDR3 region has the DNA TGTGCCAGCTGTGTGGGGAGCAACCAAGAGACCCAGTACTTC. Protein sequence: CASCVGSNQETQYF. V usage is TRBV11-1 and J usage is TRBJ2-5; possibly TRBD2 for D (5 bases). The CDR3 has 14 amino acids. Trimming shortened V by 8 bases and J by 0 bases, and 13 bases separated the two germline ends. Germline V gene lookup returns CDR1 SGHAT and CDR2 FQDESV (reference sequence).

The table lists this clone with a count of one. The rearrangement uses TRBV9 and TRBJ1-2; 7 bases are shared with TRBD1. J was trimmed by 5 bases and V by 1 base; bases with no gene match: 8. The CDR3 runs to 15 residues. Germline CDR1 is SGDLS and CDR2 is YYNGEE. In DNA form, the CDR3 reads TGTGCCAGCAGCGTACAGGAGGGGGCTATGTATGGCTACACCTTC. As protein: CASSVQEGAMYGYTF.

This sequence joins TRBV5-6 and TRBJ2-7; no clear D. There are 12 residues in the CDR3. Trimming cost V 6 bases and J 3 bases, with 10 bases left between them. Germline V CDR1 and CDR2: SGHDT, YYEEEE. Written as DNA, the CDR3 is TGTGCCAGCACCAAGAGTGGCTACGAGCAGTACTTC. It yields the protein CASTKSGYEQYF.

Points on this clone: At one end, the junction sequence differs from germline, possibly due to a read error. CDR3 nucleotides: TGTGCCAGCAGCTTACTAGCGGGAGGGCCGGTCTTC. This encodes CASSLLAGGPVF. The V gene is TRBV6-5, the J gene TRBJ2-1; 13 bases are a match to TRBD2. The V gene's germline CDR1 is MNHEY and CDR2 SVGAGI. The CDR3 contains 12 residues.

The chain is built from TRBV10-3 and TRBJ2-2, with 9 bases aligning to TRBD1. The CDR3 covers 14 residues. From germline, CDR1 is ENHRY and CDR2 SYGVKD. V lost 10 bases, J lost 6 bases, and 9 bases stayed unmatched. The CDR3 sequence: CATGQGSGSGELFF. The CDR3 coding sequence is TGTGCCACAGGACAGGGGAGTGGGTCCGGGGAGCTGTTTTTT.

This clone was recorded only once. The genes are TRBV28 and TRBJ2-3; no clear D. V gave up 7 bases and J gave up 2 bases, with 16 bases separating them. This CDR3 comprises 15 residues. Per germline, CDR1 MDHEN and CDR2 SYDVKM. Written as DNA, the CDR3 is TGTGCCAGCACCCGAGGAATCAGTTCCACAGATACGCAGTATTTT. The encoded protein is CASTRGISSTDTQYF.

This chain links TRBV2 with TRBJ2-1; possibly TRBD1 for D (6 bases). This CDR3 region has 13 residues. Trimming left V 10 bases short and J 4 bases short, with 14 bases between. Per germline, CDR1 SNHLY and CDR2 FYNNEI. Here the CDR3 reads CAILRTVYNEQFF. In DNA form, the CDR3 reads TGTGCCATCCTACGGACAGTGTACAATGAGCAGTTCTTC.

V is TRBV25-1 and J is TRBJ2-1; D remains unclear. The germline V gene encodes CDR1 MGHDK and CDR2 SYGVNS. This CDR3 region has 12 residues. The V end was cut by 6 bases, the J end by 6 bases, with 9 bases between. The CDR3 nucleotides are TGTGCCAGCAGCCCGGTCGGCAATGAGCAGTTCTTC. This translates into CASSPVGNEQFF.

The rearrangement links TRBV7-2 to TRBJ2-3; TRBD1 might be the D (6 bases). This CDR3 is built from 15 residues. Germline V gene sequence: CDR1 SGHTA, CDR2 FQGNSA. Trimming removed 5 bases at V and 9 bases at J, with 21 bases between. The CDR3 DNA follows: TGTGCCAGCAGCCCAATGCTAGGGGGAGAAAGGACGCAGTATTTT. Its translation: CASSPMLGGERTQYF.